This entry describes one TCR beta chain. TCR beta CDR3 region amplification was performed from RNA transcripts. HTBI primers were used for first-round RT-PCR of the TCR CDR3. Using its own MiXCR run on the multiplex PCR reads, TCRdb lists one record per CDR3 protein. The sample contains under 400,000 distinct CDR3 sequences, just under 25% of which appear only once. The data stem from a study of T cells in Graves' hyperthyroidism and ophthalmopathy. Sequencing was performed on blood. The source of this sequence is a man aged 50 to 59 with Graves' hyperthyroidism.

Here the CDR3 DNA reads TGTGCCAGCAGCTTTTGGACTACTGCGGAGAGGACCCAGTACTTC. It encodes CASSFWTTAERTQYF. The rearrangement uses TRBV11-2 and TRBJ2-5; TRBD2 is a possible D gene (6 bases). This CDR3 comprises 15 residues. In germline, CDR1 is SGHAT, CDR2 FQNNGV. Trimming removed 3 bases at V and 7 bases at J, with 18 bases between.